The TCR beta chain under discussion was sequenced for a study of early T cells in non-severe SARS-CoV-2 infection. TCRdb re-called the 5' RACE reads through MiXCR, storing one row per CDR3 protein. This sample has some 80,000 distinct CDR3 sequences, with more than 10% found just once. This CDR3 comprises 17 residues. The V end lost 3 bases, the J end lost 3 bases, and 17 bases lay between the germline ends. CDR1 is LNHDA, CDR2 SQIVND, per germline (reference sequence). The receptor was isolated from an adult who was a healthcare worker with PCR-confirmed SARS-CoV-2 infection or an uninfected control (not recorded which). Sequencing was carried out using whole blood. The chain couples TRBV19 to TRBJ2-2, with D perhaps matching TRBD2 (5 bases). CDR3 loop: CASSILSGESHTGELFF. The CDR3 DNA is TGTGCCAGTAGTATCCTTTCCGGGGAATCGCACACCGGGGAGCTGTTTTTT.